The source of this TCR beta chain is a study of T cell responses to AZD1222 COVID-19 vaccine. Study findings and constraints: None of the repertoires were sampled until the peak T cell response had passed.

Profiled with immunoSEQ multiplex PCR; TCRdb holds only in-frame clones, not every one. The data contain about 130,000 clones, more than 80% of them singletons. The germline gives CDR1 SGHTA, CDR2 FQGNSA. Trimming shortened V by 1 base and J by 2 bases, and 14 bases separated the two germline ends. This CDR3 is 17 amino acids long. A note on this clone: What it binds is unknown.

This specimen was peripheral blood, taken on day 0 of AZD1222 vaccination. The TCR sequence derives from an adult in good health. The J gene is TRBJ1-4, the V gene TRBV7-2, with D tentatively TRBD1 (5 bases). The CDR3, as DNA: TGTGCCAGCAGCTTAGGCTCCGGGGCGCGGACTAATGAAAAACTGTTTTTT. Translating gives CASSLGSGARTNEKLFF.